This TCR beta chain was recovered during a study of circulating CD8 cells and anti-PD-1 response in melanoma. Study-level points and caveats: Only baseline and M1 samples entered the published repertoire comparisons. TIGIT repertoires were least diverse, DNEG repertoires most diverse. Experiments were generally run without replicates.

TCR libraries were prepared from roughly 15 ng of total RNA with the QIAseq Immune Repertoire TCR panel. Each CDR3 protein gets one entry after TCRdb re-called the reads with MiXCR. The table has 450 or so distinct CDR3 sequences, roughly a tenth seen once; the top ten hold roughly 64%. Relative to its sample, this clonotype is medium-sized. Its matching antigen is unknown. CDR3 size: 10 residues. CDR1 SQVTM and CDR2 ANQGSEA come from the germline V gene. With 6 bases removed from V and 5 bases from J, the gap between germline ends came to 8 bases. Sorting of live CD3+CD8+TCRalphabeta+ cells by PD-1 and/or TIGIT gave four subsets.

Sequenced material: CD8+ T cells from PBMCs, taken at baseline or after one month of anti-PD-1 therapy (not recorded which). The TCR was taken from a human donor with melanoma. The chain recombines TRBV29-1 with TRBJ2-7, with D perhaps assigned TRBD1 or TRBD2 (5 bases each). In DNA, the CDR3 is TGCAGCGTGAGGGGCGACGAGCAGTACTTC. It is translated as CSVRGDEQYF.